These 28 T cell receptor beta chains originate from one sample sequenced in a study of T cell repertoires in ileal Crohn's disease. Produced via immunoSEQ multiplex PCR; TCRdb's table is partial and in-frame only. Of some 6,600 clones listed, over 80% were seen once; the top ten hold over 9%. Sample time point: inflamed ileum from the surgical specimen. The specimen was ileal tissue. These receptors were obtained from an adult with Crohn's disease.

The chain joins TRBV7-2 to TRBJ1-6, with D maybe TRBD1 (5 bases). The CDR3 is 13 residues long. Trimming left V 5 bases short and J 7 bases short, with 9 bases between. The germline V gene has CDR1 SGHTA and CDR2 FQGNSA. The CDR3 loop reads CASSPGVNSPLHF. In DNA form, the CDR3 reads TGTGCCAGCAGCCCGGGGGTCAATTCACCCCTCCACTTT.

The chain uses TRBV10-3 and TRBJ2-3; 8 bases are shared with TRBD1. V gave up 6 bases and J gave up 3 bases; unmatched junction bases: 8. Germline loops: CDR1 ENHRY, CDR2 SYGVKD. The CDR3 is 15 amino acids. The CDR3 nucleotides read TGTGCCATCAGGTTGTCAGGGGGCGATACAGATACGCAGTATTTT. Protein sequence: CAIRLSGGDTDTQYF.

CDR3 loop: CASSLVRANTEAFF. The CDR3 coding sequence is TGTGCCAGCAGCTTGGTAAGGGCGAACACTGAAGCTTTCTTT. The chain employs TRBV5-6 and TRBJ1-1; D call uncertain. CDR1 is SGHDT and CDR2 is YYEEEE in the germline V gene. V lost 0 bases and J lost 1, with 7 bases in between. This CDR3 comprises 14 residues.

The chain carries TRBV5-3 and TRBJ2-2; D ambiguous. TRBV5-3 is treated as an ORF (open reading frame) with a function not yet certain. The CDR3 contains 15 residues. The V end was cut by 0 bases, the J end by 0 bases, with 6 bases between. The CDR3 DNA reads as TGTGCCAGAAGCTTGGTACTCCCGAACACCGGGGAGCTGTTTTTT. This gives the protein CARSLVLPNTGELFF.

The chain links TRBV4-1 to TRBJ2-1; D perhaps matches TRBD1 (6 bases). The CDR3 is 15 residues long. Trimming shortened V by 1 base and J by 5 bases, and 12 bases separated the two germline ends. Germline assignment: CDR1 MGHRA and CDR2 YSYEKL. CDR3 nucleotide sequence: TGCGCCAGCAGCCAAGGGGCACAGGGACACAATGAGCAGTTCTTC. As protein: CASSQGAQGHNEQFF.

The CDR3 here is CASSRSGSGGAVETQYF. Here the CDR3 DNA reads TGTGCCAGCAGCCGATCGGGGAGCGGGGGGGCCGTCGAGACCCAGTACTTC. V gene TRBV4-2 combines with J gene TRBJ2-5, with 10 bases that match TRBD2. This CDR3 is 17 amino acids long. V lost 4 bases to trimming and J lost 5 bases; unmatched junction nucleotides: 13. Germline V CDR1 and CDR2: LGHNA, YNFKEQ.

The chain links TRBV5-1 to TRBJ2-7; no definite D call. Germline values: CDR1 SGHRS, CDR2 YFSETQ. V lost 4 bases to trimming and J lost 0 bases, with 11 bases between them. The CDR3 is 14 residues long. Here the CDR3 DNA reads TGCGCCAGCAGCCTGGGTTTACGCTCCTACGAGCAGTACTTC. Residues: CASSLGLRSYEQYF.

V usage is TRBV6-4 and J usage is TRBJ2-7; either TRBD1 or TRBD2 may supply D (6 bases each). The CDR3 sequence is 14 residues long. V was trimmed by 6 bases and J by 6 bases, leaving 18 bases between them. CDR1 is MRHNA, CDR2 SNTAGT, per germline. CDR3 coding DNA: TGTGCCAGCAGCCCTAGCGAGGGGGGAAGCGAGCAGTACTTC. This codes for CASSPSEGGSEQYF.

The chain couples TRBV19 to TRBJ1-1; perhaps TRBD1 as D (5 bases). Per germline, CDR1 LNHDA and CDR2 SQIVND (reference sequence). The CDR3 runs 14 residues. V shed 3 bases and J shed 0 bases, with 8 bases lying between them. The CDR3 protein is CASSIHRMNTEAFF. CDR3 DNA: TGTGCCAGTAGTATTCACAGGATGAACACTGAAGCTTTCTTT.

V and J are TRBV11-3 and TRBJ2-5; 8 nucleotides match TRBD2. Germline assignment: CDR1 SGHNT and CDR2 YENEEA. The CDR3 runs 15 residues. With 5 bases clipped from V and 5 bases from J, the junction kept 10 bases outside the gene matches. The CDR3 spells CASSPGRTSRETQYF. The CDR3 DNA reads as TGTGCCAGCAGCCCCGGACGGACTAGCCGCGAGACCCAGTACTTC.

The chain employs TRBV5-1 and TRBJ2-3; 8 nucleotides line up with TRBD1. V dropped 3 bases and J dropped 4; count of bases not matched to a gene: 16. Germline loops: CDR1 SGHRS, CDR2 YFSETQ. The CDR3 is made up of 18 amino acids. The CDR3 here is CASSSRPRQGSIPDTQYF. CDR3 nucleotides: TGCGCCAGCAGCTCGAGGCCTAGACAGGGGAGCATCCCAGATACGCAGTATTTT.

This clone is large within its sample. The chain uses TRBV5-6 and TRBJ2-5; TRBD2 matches 10 bases. The J segment lost 5 bases and the V segment lost 1 base, leaving 11 bases of the junction unmatched. Germline assignment: CDR1 SGHDT and CDR2 YYEEEE. The CDR3 covers 17 residues. Written as DNA, the CDR3 is TGTGCCAGCAGCTTGAGCATTCCTAGCGGGGGACGTGAGACCCAGTACTTC. Its protein is CASSLSIPSGGRETQYF. The variable domain in full, with the rest retrieved from reference TRBV5-6 and TRBJ2-5, is DAGVTQSPTHLIKTRGQQVTLRCSPKSGHDTVSWYQQALGQGPQFIFQYYEEEERQRGNFPDRFSGHQFPNYSSELNVNALLLGDSALYLCASSLSIPSGGRETQYFGPGTRLLVL.

This clone occurred a few times. This chain joins TRBV9 and TRBJ2-3, with D perhaps TRBD2 (6 bases). The CDR3 covers 16 residues. V was cut by 1 base and J by 5 bases, with 17 bases left in between. Per germline, CDR1 SGDLS and CDR2 YYNGEE. The CDR3 loop reads CASSVRWGVGGDTQYF. CDR3 coding DNA: TGTGCCAGCAGCGTACGGTGGGGGGTTGGTGGAGATACGCAGTATTTT.

This chain links TRBV19 with TRBJ2-7, with a possible D match to TRBD1 (6 bases). The V end lost 2 bases, the J end lost 6 bases, and 11 bases lay between the germline ends. The CDR3 consists of 13 residues. Germline lookup yields CDR1 LNHDA and CDR2 SQIVND (reference sequence). The chain's CDR3 is CASSIISTGEQYF. CDR3 bases: TGTGCCAGTAGTATAATATCGACAGGCGAGCAGTACTTC. Looking up the rest from reference TRBV19 and TRBJ2-7 gives the full variable domain: DGGITQSPKYLFRKEGQNVTLSCEQNLNHDAMYWYRQDPGQGLRLIYYSQIVNDFQKGDIAEGYSVSREKKESFPLTVTSAQKNPTAFYLCASSIISTGEQYFGPGTRLTVT.

This sequence joins TRBV5-1 and TRBJ2-2; 8 bases are shared with TRBD2. Trimming removed 7 bases from V and 4 bases from J; junction bases left unmatched: 12. The germline V gene encodes CDR1 SGHRS and CDR2 YFSETQ. The CDR3 is 16 amino acids. This chain's CDR3 is CASVRRAGDPTGELFF. The CDR3 nucleotides read TGCGCCAGCGTCCGGAGAGCGGGGGACCCCACCGGGGAGCTGTTTTTT.

The chain links TRBV25-1 to TRBJ1-5, with D uncertain. V lost 4 bases, J lost 4 bases, and 11 bases lay in between. Per the germline V gene, CDR1 is MGHDK and CDR2 is SYGVNS. There are 14 residues in the CDR3. CDR3 in amino acids: CASSGAQPNQPQHF. CDR3 bases: TGTGCCAGCAGTGGGGCCCAACCAAATCAGCCCCAGCATTTT.

The chain links TRBV30 to TRBJ1-5; no definite D call. V gave up 4 bases and J gave up 2 bases, with 12 bases separating them. This CDR3 comprises 14 residues. Germline V gene sequence: CDR1 GTSNPN, CDR2 SVGIG (reference sequence). The CDR3 bases are TGTGCCTGGACCAAAGGACTGGGCAATCAGCCCCAGCATTTT. This encodes CAWTKGLGNQPQHF.

The table lists this clone with a count of one. The chain uses TRBV29-1 and TRBJ1-1; 9 nucleotides match TRBD1. The CDR3 has 12 amino acids. Losses at the gene ends were 6 bases for V and 8 bases for J; bases not matched to a gene: 7. The germline gives CDR1 SQVTM, CDR2 ANQGSEA. The CDR3 here is CSVTNRGLEAFF. The CDR3 coding sequence is TGCAGCGTCACTAACAGGGGGCTCGAAGCTTTCTTT.

The rearrangement joins TRBV7-2 to TRBJ2-1; D may be TRBD2 (5 bases). Between the trimmed V and J ends, which lost 3 bases and 8 bases, there was a span of 8 bases. Germline lookup yields CDR1 SGHTA and CDR2 FQGNSA. CDR3 length: 12 residues. CDR3 bases: TGTGCCAGCAGCTTGGATAGCGATGAGCAGTTCTTC. This gives the protein CASSLDSDEQFF.

The rearrangement joins TRBV5-4 to TRBJ2-5; D is possibly TRBD1 (7 bases). Germline V gene sequence: CDR1 SGHNT, CDR2 YYREEE (reference sequence). CDR3 length: 14 amino acids. With 2 bases removed from V and 3 bases from J, the gap between germline ends came to 11 bases. This chain's CDR3 is CASSFSRGEETQYF. The CDR3 DNA is TGTGCCAGCAGCTTCAGCAGGGGGGAAGAGACCCAGTACTTC. The full variable domain, rest sourced from reference TRBV5-4 and TRBJ2-5, is ETGVTQSPTHLIKTRGQQVTLRCSSQSGHNTVSWYQQALGQGPQFIFQYYREEENGRGNFPPRFSGLQFPNYSSELNVNALELDDSALYLCASSFSRGEETQYFGPGTRLLVL.

The chain recombines TRBV11-2 with TRBJ2-5; TRBD2 might be the D (5 bases). V lost 5 bases and J lost 5, with 12 bases in between. Per the germline V gene, CDR1 is SGHAT and CDR2 is FQNNGV. CDR3 length: 13 amino acids. CDR3 coding DNA: TGTGCCAGCAGCACCGGGGTTTTGGAGACCCAGTACTTC. As protein: CASSTGVLETQYF.

This clone showed up just a few times. The chain has TRBV6-1 and TRBJ2-7; D remains ambiguous. The CDR3 totals 15 residues. Trimming took 3 bases from V and 3 from J, leaving 15 bases between them. Germline lookup yields CDR1 MNHNS and CDR2 SASEGT. CDR3 sequence (DNA): TGTGCCAGCAGTGATCCGGCAGGATCCTACTACGAGCAGTACTTC. Translating it yields CASSDPAGSYYEQYF.

The chain uses TRBV5-1 and TRBJ1-3; D call uncertain. The CDR3 is made up of 12 amino acids. V lost 0 bases, J lost 4 bases, and 2 bases lay in between. CDR1 and CDR2 (germline): SGHRS, YFSETQ. The DNA of the CDR3 is TGCGCCAGCAGCTTGGACGGAAACACCATATATTTT. It translates to CASSLDGNTIYF.

This clone was observed a single time. The V and J genes are TRBV11-3 and TRBJ2-5; a weak D match, TRBD1 (5 bases). CDR1 SGHNT and CDR2 YENEEA come from the germline V gene. Deletions cut 0 bases from V and 5 bases from J, with 13 bases between. The CDR3 totals 15 residues. CDR3 in DNA: TGTGCCAGCAGCTTAGATCTGGGGCTTCTGGAGACCCAGTACTTC. It is translated as CASSLDLGLLETQYF. Full variable domain (remainder filled in from reference TRBV11-3 and TRBJ2-5): EAGVVQSPRYKIIEKKQPVAFWCNPISGHNTLYWYLQNLGQGPELLIRYENEEAVDDSQLPKDRFSAERLKGVDSTLKIQPAELGDSAVYLCASSLDLGLLETQYFGPGTRLLVL.

The gene calls are TRBV6-1 and TRBJ1-2, with 9 positions matching TRBD1. V lost 1 base, J lost 8 bases, and 8 bases stayed unmatched. CDR1 and CDR2 (germline): MNHNS, SASEGT. The CDR3 loop spans 15 amino acids. In DNA, the CDR3 is TGTGCCAGCAGTGAAGGAGAGGGACAGGGAAGCGGCTACACCTTC. Amino acid sequence: CASSEGEGQGSGYTF.

The rearrangement uses TRBV5-1 and TRBJ1-4; tentatively, D is TRBD1 (5 bases). The CDR3 is 17 residues long. The V gene's germline CDR1 is SGHRS and CDR2 YFSETQ. Trimming left V 5 bases short and J 5 bases short, with 22 bases between. The CDR3: CASRGGGRATSNEKLFF. DNA for the CDR3: TGCGCCAGCAGGGGGGGAGGAAGGGCGACGTCGAATGAAAAACTGTTTTTT.

The V and J genes are TRBV27 and TRBJ2-7; D unclear. Trimming took off 3 bases at V and 2 bases at J, with 11 bases between the two ends. The germline gives CDR1 MNHEY, CDR2 SMNVEV (reference sequence). The CDR3 is 14 residues long. For the CDR3, the DNA is TGTGCCAGCAGTTTCGGCCGGTCGACCTACGAGCAGTACTTC. This translates into CASSFGRSTYEQYF.

The genes are TRBV27 and TRBJ2-3; D unclear. V was clipped by 2 bases and J by 3 bases, with 9 bases between them. The CDR3 covers 14 residues. Germline V gene lookup returns CDR1 MNHEY and CDR2 SMNVEV (reference sequence). In DNA form, the CDR3 reads TGTGCCAGCAGTTTACGATTAGCAACAGATACGCAGTATTTT. Amino acids: CASSLRLATDTQYF.